Below, 32 T cell receptor beta chains from the same sample are listed, as sequenced in a study of blood T cell repertoires in COVID-19. Sequencing was performed with immunoSEQ multiplex PCR; in TCRdb, only in-frame clones are kept and a portion is missing. The table includes fewer than 250,000 clones, approximately 85% detected once. Sequenced input: PBMCs or T cells enriched from blood (not recorded which). These receptors all come from a woman between 50 and 59 years old with acute COVID-19.

This clone occurred once. The chain recombines TRBV19 with TRBJ1-3, with a weak D call TRBD1 (6 bases). Trimming took off 1 base at V and 0 bases at J, with 10 bases between the two ends. The germline V gene has CDR1 LNHDA and CDR2 SQIVND (reference sequence). This CDR3 has 16 residues. The CDR3, as DNA: TGTGCCAGTAGTATAGCACAGGGTTCCTCTGGAAACACCATATATTTT. Translated, it gives CASSIAQGSSGNTIYF.

This clone appeared a few times. The chain has TRBV5-6 and TRBJ1-3; TRBD1 agrees at 11 bases. The length of the CDR3 is 15 residues. J gave up 7 bases and V 5 bases, and 8 bases lay outside the gene matches. The germline V gene has CDR1 SGHDT and CDR2 YYEEEE. The CDR3 loop reads CASSRVGTGGNTIYF. The CDR3 DNA follows: TGTGCCAGCAGTCGGGTCGGGACAGGGGGGAACACCATATATTTT.

This chain joins TRBV6-2 or TRBV6-3 and TRBJ1-2; 7 nucleotides line up with TRBD1. Unmatched junction bases numbered 12, after V lost 6 bases and J lost 8 bases. CDR1 is MNHEY, CDR2 SVGEGT, per germline. The CDR3 runs to 14 residues. CDR3 loop: CASSRTDRVGGYTF. DNA of the CDR3: TGTGCCAGCAGCCGCACCGACAGGGTGGGCGGCTACACCTTC.

The chain couples TRBV6-5 to TRBJ2-5; the match to TRBD2 covers 10 bases. Germline V gives CDR1 MNHEY, CDR2 SVGAGI. This CDR3 spans 16 amino acids. V lost 4 bases to trimming and J lost 2 bases; unmatched junction nucleotides: 7. The chain's CDR3 is CASSSPSGGLQETQYF. The CDR3 DNA sequence: TGTGCCAGCAGTTCCCCTAGCGGGGGCCTACAAGAGACCCAGTACTTC.

This chain's CDR3 is CASRDRGQGQPQHF. In DNA, the CDR3 is TGTGCCAGCAGGGACAGGGGGCAGGGACAGCCCCAGCATTTT. V usage is TRBV6-5 and J usage is TRBJ1-5; 11 bases agree with TRBD1. The CDR3 is 14 amino acids. Germline CDR1 and CDR2: MNHEY and SVGAGI. The trim removed 6 bases at V and 7 bases at J, leaving 5 bases unmatched.

The chain couples TRBV6-5 to TRBJ1-1, with TRBD1 identical over 7 bases. Looked up from germline, CDR1 is MNHEY and CDR2 is SVGAGI. The CDR3 contains 14 residues. V lost 6 bases to trimming and J lost 1 base; unmatched junction nucleotides: 5. The CDR3 loop is CASRKGQQNTEAFF. CDR3 coding DNA: TGTGCCAGCAGAAAGGGACAGCAGAACACTGAAGCTTTCTTT.

The chain recombines TRBV27 with TRBJ1-5, with 7 positions matching TRBD1. Germline lookup yields CDR1 MNHEY and CDR2 SMNVEV (reference sequence). The CDR3 is 14 residues long. With 11 bases clipped from V and 4 bases from J, the junction kept 11 bases outside the gene matches. The DNA for the CDR3 is TGTGCCCGCCGGGACAGTAAAACAAATCAGCCCCAGCATTTT. As protein: CARRDSKTNQPQHF.

This clone showed up just once. The chain uses TRBV18 and TRBJ2-1, with 7 bases that match TRBD2. Germline CDR1 and CDR2: KGHSH and LQKENI. V shed 3 bases and J 5 bases; nucleotides not matched to a gene: 10. CDR3 length equals 16 residues. In nucleotides, the CDR3 is TGTGCCAGCTCACCTCCAGCGGGGATTACCCACAATGAGCAGTTCTTC. Amino acids: CASSPPAGITHNEQFF.

For the CDR3, the DNA is TGTGCCAGCAGCGCCGGGACAGGTGGCTATGGCTACACCTTC. Protein sequence: CASSAGTGGYGYTF. V is TRBV3-1 (or the pseudogene TRBV3-2) and J is TRBJ1-2, with TRBD1 identical over 8 bases. Trimming cost V 5 bases and J 4 bases; bases outside gene matches: 6. This CDR3 comprises 14 residues. Germline V gene sequence: CDR1 LGHDT, CDR2 YNNKEL (reference sequence).

V and J are TRBV9 and TRBJ1-5, with 9 bases identical to TRBD1. CDR3 length: 15 amino acids. Germline assignment: CDR1 SGDLS and CDR2 YYNGEE. Losses at the gene ends were 4 bases for V and 2 bases for J; bases not matched to a gene: 4. The CDR3 protein is CASSRGQGGNQPQHF. Written as DNA, the CDR3 is TGTGCCAGCAGCCGGGGACAGGGCGGCAATCAGCCCCAGCATTTT.

The J gene is TRBJ1-2, the V gene TRBV30; 8 bases are shared with TRBD1. Germline CDR1 is GTSNPN and CDR2 is SVGIG (reference sequence). The V segment lost 0 bases and the J segment 3 bases; nucleotides outside the gene matches: 3. The length of the CDR3 is 14 residues. CDR3 loop: CAWSVGQAHYGYTF. In DNA, the CDR3 is TGTGCCTGGAGTGTGGGACAGGCCCACTATGGCTACACCTTC.

J is TRBJ1-1 and V is TRBV16; D ambiguous. The CDR3 runs to 12 residues. V shed 0 bases and J shed 8 bases, with 7 bases lying between them. In germline, CDR1 is KGHSY, CDR2 FQNENV. CDR3 DNA: TGTGCCAGCAGCCAATCGGGCCTAGAAGCTTTCTTT. This sequence encodes CASSQSGLEAFF.

The chain links TRBV2 to TRBJ1-3; TRBD1 is a possible D gene (6 bases). Germline values: CDR1 SNHLY, CDR2 FYNNEI. V was cut by 6 bases and J by 2 bases, with 11 bases left in between. This CDR3 contains 14 residues. CDR3 in amino acids: CASRIQGPGNTIYF. The DNA for the CDR3 is TGTGCCAGCAGGATACAGGGACCTGGAAACACCATATATTTT.

This chain connects TRBV12-3 or TRBV12-4 to TRBJ1-2; D is unclear. The CDR3 has 13 residues. V shed 2 bases and J shed 4 bases, with 8 bases lying between them. The CDR3 sequence is CASSLRETYGYTF. CDR3 nucleotides: TGTGCCAGCAGTTTACGGGAGACCTATGGCTACACCTTC.

V is TRBV11-2 and J is TRBJ1-5; D call uncertain. CDR1 and CDR2 from the germline V gene are SGHAT and FQNNGV. The length of the CDR3 is 12 residues. The V end lost 8 bases, the J end lost 6 bases, and 11 bases lay between the germline ends. In nucleotides, the CDR3 is TGTGCCAGCGGGCAGTTCGGTCAGCCCCAGCATTTT. Amino acid sequence: CASGQFGQPQHF. Full variable domain (rest looked up from reference TRBV11-2 and TRBJ1-5): EAGVAQSPRYKIIEKRQSVAFWCNPISGHATLYWYQQILGQGPKLLIQFQNNGVVDDSQLPKDRFSAERLKGVDSTLKIQPAKLEDSAVYLCASGQFGQPQHFGDGTRLSIL.

This clone was counted a few times. The chain is built from TRBV5-4 and TRBJ1-6; the D gene is possibly TRBD1 (5 bases). V was pared by 6 bases and J by 8 bases, with 18 bases between. The germline CDR1 and CDR2 sequences are SGHNT and YYREEE (reference sequence). There are 15 residues in the CDR3. CDR3 in amino acids: CASTPNRGSDSPLHF. The CDR3 DNA reads TGTGCCAGCACCCCTAATCGGGGGAGCGATTCACCCCTCCACTTT.

The chain has TRBV2 and TRBJ1-2; 7 bases are shared with TRBD1. There are 17 residues in the CDR3. Germline CDR1 reads SNHLY; CDR2 reads FYNNEI. V lost 8 bases to trimming and J lost 1 base; unmatched junction nucleotides: 16. For the CDR3, the DNA is TGTGCCAGCGTCGGGGGACAGCTCAATTATTTTAACTATGGCTACACCTTC. Translation gives CASVGGQLNYFNYGYTF.

V is TRBV6-5 and J is TRBJ1-1; possible D gene TRBD1, 6 bases. The CDR3 is made up of 16 amino acids. V dropped 0 bases and J dropped 2 bases, with 13 bases sitting between them. Germline V gene sequence: CDR1 MNHEY, CDR2 SVGAGI. The CDR3 loop reads CASSYSMGTSNTEAFF. The CDR3 DNA reads as TGTGCCAGCAGTTACTCGATGGGGACAAGTAACACTGAAGCTTTCTTT.

This clone was picked up one time. J is TRBJ2-7 and V is TRBV28, with 7 bases fitting TRBD1. Trimming took 6 bases from V and 3 from J; bases not matched to a gene: 8. CDR1 MDHEN and CDR2 SYDVKM come from the germline V gene. The CDR3 is 14 amino acids. This CDR3 is CASRTGANFYEQYF. CDR3 nucleotide sequence: TGTGCCAGCAGAACAGGGGCGAACTTCTACGAGCAGTACTTC.

This chain joins TRBV19 and TRBJ1-4; no firm D call. The CDR3 runs to 15 residues. Per germline, CDR1 LNHDA and CDR2 SQIVND (reference sequence). Trimming took off 3 bases at V and 4 bases at J, with 12 bases between the two ends. CDR3 sequence: CASSIPGNGNEKLFF. The CDR3 DNA sequence: TGTGCCAGTAGTATCCCGGGGAATGGTAATGAAAAACTGTTTTTT. The whole variable domain, filled in from reference TRBV19 and TRBJ1-4, reads DGGITQSPKYLFRKEGQNVTLSCEQNLNHDAMYWYRQDPGQGLRLIYYSQIVNDFQKGDIAEGYSVSREKKESFPLTVTSAQKNPTAFYLCASSIPGNGNEKLFFGSGTQLSVL.

The J gene is TRBJ2-3, the V gene TRBV2; 8 nucleotides line up with TRBD2. CDR1 is SNHLY and CDR2 is FYNNEI in the germline V gene. The CDR3 covers 15 residues. V gave up 4 bases and J gave up 7 bases; unmatched junction bases: 10. CDR3 sequence: CASSASGTSFYTQYF. The CDR3 nucleotides are TGTGCCAGCAGTGCTTCCGGGACTAGTTTTTATACGCAGTATTTT.

The V gene is TRBV5-8, the J gene TRBJ1-1; 8 bases map to TRBD1. CDR3 length equals 15 residues. Per germline, CDR1 SGHTS and CDR2 YDEGEE. Losses at the gene ends were 7 bases for V and 1 base for J; bases not matched to a gene: 9. The CDR3 region has the DNA TGTGCCAGCCGCTACTACAGGGGGTCGAACACTGAAGCTTTCTTT. Its translation: CASRYYRGSNTEAFF.

This chain links TRBV30 with TRBJ2-7; D is undetermined. Trimming shortened V by 7 bases and J by 3 bases, and 10 bases separated the two germline ends. The germline gives CDR1 GTSNPN, CDR2 SVGIG (reference sequence). This CDR3 contains 11 residues. CDR3 region: CASSSVYEQYF. In DNA, the CDR3 is TGTGCCTCGTCGTCCGTCTACGAGCAGTACTTC.

The V gene is TRBV19, the J gene TRBJ2-4; 10 nucleotides agree with TRBD1. Germline trimming cut 0 bases from V and 1 base from J; bases unmatched to any gene: 6. CDR1 and CDR2 (germline): LNHDA, SQIVND (reference sequence). CDR3 size: 18 residues. DNA for the CDR3: TGTGCCAGTAGTATAGATCCTCAGACAGGGGGCGCCAAAAACATTCAGTACTTC. This translates into CASSIDPQTGGAKNIQYF.

The count of this clone is one. The gene calls are TRBV5-8 and TRBJ2-2; no reliable D call. The CDR3 runs to 16 residues. Germline V CDR1 and CDR2: SGHTS, YDEGEE. The V end lost 4 bases, the J end lost 0 bases, and 13 bases lay between the germline ends. CDR3 nucleotides: TGTGCCAGCAGCCTTGGGCATTCCGCGAACACCGGGGAGCTGTTTTTT. As protein: CASSLGHSANTGELFF.

The V and J genes are TRBV6-4 and TRBJ1-2, with D unclear. CDR1 MRHNA and CDR2 SNTAGT come from the germline V gene. Trimming removed 9 bases from V and 2 bases from J, with 19 bases in between. This CDR3 comprises 15 residues. The CDR3 loop is CARPRSLGKNYGYTF. The CDR3 region has the DNA TGTGCCAGGCCAAGATCGCTAGGCAAGAACTATGGCTACACCTTC.

This chain connects TRBV5-4 to TRBJ2-5; weak D call: TRBD2 (6 bases). CDR1 and CDR2 (germline): SGHNT, YYREEE (reference sequence). Between the trimmed V and J ends, which lost 3 bases and 5 bases, there was a span of 14 bases. CDR3 length: 14 residues. In nucleotides, the CDR3 is TGTGCCAGCAGCTCTGCCCTCCGGGAGGAGACCCAGTACTTC. Protein: CASSSALREETQYF.

This clone was detected only a few times. The gene calls are TRBV2 and TRBJ2-2, with unresolved D. Germline V gives CDR1 SNHLY, CDR2 FYNNEI. The CDR3 runs to 12 residues. With 5 bases removed from V and 3 bases from J, the gap between germline ends came to 4 bases. The CDR3 protein is CASSSDTGELFF. The CDR3, as DNA: TGTGCCAGCAGTTCGGACACCGGGGAGCTGTTTTTT.

The CDR3: CAWSAGPTYEQYF. The CDR3 nucleotides are TGTGCCTGGAGTGCAGGCCCTACCTACGAGCAGTACTTC. The genes are TRBV30 and TRBJ2-7; D not certain. The CDR3 runs to 13 residues. From germline, CDR1 is GTSNPN and CDR2 SVGIG (reference sequence). V was clipped by 1 base and J by 2 bases, with 9 bases between them.

CDR3 loop: CASSLGTGGSYGYTF. The CDR3 coding sequence is TGTGCCAGCAGCCTCGGGACAGGGGGCAGCTATGGCTACACCTTC. The chain carries TRBV3-1 (or the pseudogene TRBV3-2) and TRBJ1-2, with 12 bases matching TRBD1. The CDR3 is made up of 15 amino acids. From germline, CDR1 is LGHDT and CDR2 YNNKEL (reference sequence). V shed 4 bases and J 4 bases; nucleotides not matched to a gene: 4.

J is TRBJ1-1 and V is TRBV18, with a possible D match to TRBD1 (6 bases). CDR3 length equals 18 residues. Trimming took 3 bases from V and 0 from J, leaving 20 bases between them. CDR1 and CDR2 from the germline V gene are KGHSH and LQKENI. CDR3 sequence reads: CASSPRGQGGVVNTEAFF. The CDR3 region has the DNA TGTGCCAGCTCACCTCGAGGCCAAGGGGGGGTGGTGAACACTGAAGCTTTCTTT. Drawing the rest from reference TRBV18 and TRBJ1-1, the complete variable domain is NAGVMQNPRHLVRRRGQEARLRCSPMKGHSHVYWYRQLPEEGLKFMVYLQKENIIDESGMPKERFSAEFPKEGPSILRIQQVVRGDSAAYFCASSPRGQGGVVNTEAFFGQGTRLTVV.

This chain's CDR3 is CASSQTGVTGELFF. The DNA of the CDR3 is TGTGCCAGTAGCCAGACAGGGGTTACCGGGGAGCTGTTTTTT. The chain is built from TRBV19 and TRBJ2-2; 8 nucleotides agree with TRBD1. The CDR3 extends over 14 amino acids. Germline V gene sequence: CDR1 LNHDA, CDR2 SQIVND (reference sequence). Germline trimming cut 6 bases from V and 5 bases from J; bases unmatched to any gene: 5.